This T cell receptor (beta chain) appears in the sequencing data of a study of OX40 agonist ivuxolimab in advanced cancers. Study at large: It was ivuxolimab, an agonistic anti-OX40 (CD134) antibody, that patients were treated with.

Generated by immunoSEQ multiplex PCR, the TCRdb table keeps only in-frame clones and is missing some. The table includes over 85,000 clones, just under 95% detected once. The CDR3 is 14 residues long. Trimming at V came to 6 bases and at J to 5 bases, leaving 4 bases not matched to a gene. CDR1 is SGHAT, CDR2 FQNNGV, per germline. The study sampled blood at baseline, cycle 4 day 1, and cycle 7 day 1. The input for sequencing was CD4+ or CD8+ T cells sorted from blood, taken in a trial of the OX40 agonist ivuxolimab. This chain uses TRBV11-2 with TRBJ1-4; 9 bases fit TRBD1. This sequence was found in an adult with an advanced solid tumor such as melanoma, head and neck, liver or kidney cancer. CDR3 sequence reads: CASSPGQGNEKLFF. CDR3 in DNA: TGTGCCAGCAGTCCGGGACAGGGAAATGAAAAACTGTTTTTT.